The 16 T cell receptor beta chains below come from one sample, sequenced in a study of T cells after yellow fever vaccination. From the 5' RACE reads, TCRdb called clonotypes with MiXCR, one entry per CDR3 protein. This table holds 150,000 or so distinct CDR3 sequences, around 7.3% found once. The sequencing here drew on CD4+ T cells sorted from PBMCs, taken 5 days after the first yellow fever vaccination. These receptors all come from a man between 18 and 35 years old who received the YFV17D yellow fever vaccine.

This clonotype was detected ten times or more. This chain uses TRBV12-3 or TRBV12-4 with TRBJ2-6, with D unclear. The CDR3 has 14 amino acids. Trimming removed 7 bases from V and 4 bases from J, with 11 bases in between. In nucleotides, the CDR3 is TGTGCCAGCACCAAGAGTGCCGGGGCCAACGTCCTGACTTTC. Encoded protein: CASTKSAGANVLTF.

This rearrangement joins TRBV7-3 to TRBJ2-7, with 7 bases identical to TRBD1. Germline trimming cut 10 bases from V and 0 bases from J; bases unmatched to any gene: 9. Germline lookup yields CDR1 SGHTA and CDR2 FQGTGA. This CDR3 comprises 14 residues. CDR3 DNA: TGTGCCACTGCGACAGGGCCTTCCTCCTACGAGCAGTACTTC. Its translation is CATATGPSSYEQYF.

This clonotype has a handful of counts. This chain uses TRBV7-2 with TRBJ2-1; D perhaps matches TRBD1 (5 bases). CDR3 size: 12 residues. The ends were cut back, 5 bases at V and 9 bases at J, with 11 bases in the middle. Germline CDR1 SGHTA, CDR2 FQGNSA. The CDR3 DNA sequence: TGTGCCAGCAGCCCAACCAGGGTTGAGCAGTTCTTC. Protein sequence: CASSPTRVEQFF.

This clonotype was counted only a few times. The chain combines TRBV9 with TRBJ1-6, with D possibly matching TRBD1 (5 bases). The CDR3 is made up of 13 amino acids. With 4 bases removed from V and 8 bases from J, the gap between germline ends came to 10 bases. Germline V CDR1 and CDR2: SGDLS, YYNGEE. The CDR3 region is CASSSDSYSPLHF. Written as DNA, the CDR3 is TGTGCCAGCAGCTCCGACAGTTATTCACCCCTCCACTTT.

This clonotype has at least ten counts. The chain carries TRBV2 and TRBJ2-2; TRBD2 matches at 12 bases. The V gene's germline CDR1 is SNHLY and CDR2 FYNNEI. The ends lost 7 bases at V and 6 bases at J; junction bases unmatched: 3. This CDR3 is built from 14 residues. CDR3 nucleotides: TGTGCCAGCAAAAGGACTAGCGGGGCCGGGGAGCTGTTTTTT. Protein: CASKRTSGAGELFF.

At least ten counts were recorded for this clonotype. This chain connects TRBV28 to TRBJ2-4, with TRBD2 as a possible D gene (6 bases). The CDR3 has 15 residues. The germline V gene encodes CDR1 MDHEN and CDR2 SYDVKM. Trimming stripped 3 bases from V and 3 bases from J, with 12 bases between. CDR3 residues: CASSFAGIGKNIQYF. The CDR3 region has the DNA TGTGCCAGCAGTTTCGCGGGGATTGGCAAAAACATTCAGTACTTC.

The CDR3 loop is CASSWKTGQGNGYTF. CDR3 sequence (DNA): TGTGCCAGCAGCTGGAAAACTGGACAGGGGAACGGCTACACCTTC. The rearrangement uses TRBV7-2 and TRBJ1-2, with 9 bases that match TRBD1. The germline V gene has CDR1 SGHTA and CDR2 FQGNSA. This CDR3 has 15 residues. V lost 4 bases and J lost 8; bases outside the gene matches: 11.

This clonotype was counted ten times or more. The V gene is TRBV7-2, the J gene TRBJ2-7; D is undetermined. V lost 6 bases to trimming and J lost 0 bases, with 15 bases between them. The CDR3 runs 15 residues. The germline CDR1 and CDR2 sequences are SGHTA and FQGNSA. CDR3 nucleotides: TGTGCCAGCAGTGAACGAGCCGCTAGCTCCTACGAGCAGTACTTC. It specifies CASSERAASSYEQYF.

Many counts were recorded for this clonotype. The chain uses TRBV5-1 and TRBJ2-1; a possible D gene is TRBD1 (6 bases). This CDR3 is built from 14 residues. Trimming removed 4 bases from V and 4 bases from J, with 12 bases in between. The germline V gene encodes CDR1 SGHRS and CDR2 YFSETQ. CDR3 region: CASSLGTPYNEQFF. DNA for the CDR3: TGCGCCAGCAGCCTCGGGACACCGTACAATGAGCAGTTCTTC.

V and J are TRBV7-2 and TRBJ2-2, with D possibly matching TRBD2 (7 bases). Trimming pared 5 bases from V and 5 bases from J, leaving 15 bases between. Per the germline V gene, CDR1 is SGHTA and CDR2 is FQGNSA. CDR3 length: 15 amino acids. The CDR3 sequence is CASSQNGGATGELFF. CDR3 coding DNA: TGTGCCAGCAGCCAGAATGGGGGGGCGACCGGGGAGCTGTTTTTT.

This clonotype was seen a few times. V gene TRBV5-6 combines with J gene TRBJ2-2; 9 bases are shared with TRBD1. V was pared by 4 bases and J by 4 bases, with 11 bases of the junction left unmatched. CDR3 length: 17 residues. The germline V gene has CDR1 SGHDT and CDR2 YYEEEE. The CDR3 spells CASSTLQGALGTGELFF. As DNA, the CDR3 is TGTGCCAGCAGCACCCTACAGGGGGCCCTGGGCACCGGGGAGCTGTTTTTT.

This clonotype was found a few times. The chain has TRBV5-8 and TRBJ1-6, with D possibly matching TRBD1 (5 bases). V lost 3 bases and J lost 4, with 14 bases in between. This CDR3 spans 16 amino acids. In germline, CDR1 is SGHTS, CDR2 YDEGEE. The DNA for the CDR3 is TGTGCCAGCAGCTGGACTGGGACTTCTTATAATTCACCCCTCCACTTT. Its protein product is CASSWTGTSYNSPLHF.

The J gene is TRBJ1-2, the V gene TRBV11-2, with TRBD1 matching 8 bases. Germline CDR1 SGHAT, CDR2 FQNNGV. The CDR3 runs to 14 residues. After removal of 4 bases from V and 7 bases from J, the junction contained 8 bases not matched to a gene. This CDR3 reads CASSSNRGYSGYTF. In nucleotides, the CDR3 is TGTGCCAGCAGCTCCAACAGGGGGTACTCTGGCTACACCTTC.

This clonotype has at least ten counts. V usage is TRBV5-1 and J usage is TRBJ2-2; the D is unclear. Germline-derived CDR1 and CDR2 are SGHRS and YFSETQ. V lost 1 base, J lost 0 bases, and 4 bases lay in between. The CDR3 totals 14 residues. The CDR3 here is CASSLSTNTGELFF. CDR3 sequence (DNA): TGCGCCAGCAGCTTGAGTACGAACACCGGGGAGCTGTTTTTT.

This clonotype came up a few times. The chain joins TRBV10-2 to TRBJ1-2, with TRBD1 identical over 10 bases. Germline CDR1 and CDR2: WSHSY and SAAADI. V dropped 8 bases and J dropped 8; count of bases not matched to a gene: 11. There are 14 residues in the CDR3. The CDR3 DNA follows: TGCGCCAGCGTACCGGGACAGGGGCGAGACGGCTACACCTTC. The encoded protein is CASVPGQGRDGYTF.

The rearrangement links TRBV12-3 or TRBV12-4 to TRBJ1-5; D is unresolved. Between the trimmed V and J ends, which lost 6 bases and 4 bases, there was a span of 10 bases. The CDR3 spans 13 residues. The CDR3 here is CASSPRVNQPQHF. The CDR3 DNA reads as TGTGCCAGCAGCCCAAGGGTGAATCAGCCCCAGCATTTT.